This is a list of T cell receptor beta chains from one sample in a study of T cell changes during pregnancy in multiple sclerosis. The repertoire was sequenced with immunoSEQ multiplex PCR; TCRdb's copy has only in-frame clones and lacks some. The sample shows about 79,000 clones, roughly 95% of them seen only once. Specimen: peripheral blood, collected in the second trimester of pregnancy. The receptor source for this set is a female donor in good health, enrolled as a control in a pregnancy study. The CDR3 runs from the conserved cysteine through the conserved F or W. The D gene is left open where the match is weak. Clone size appears in some rows only: once, few, many, or a class for an expanded clone.

v_gene	abundance	d_gene	j_gene	CDR3nt	CDR3aa
TRBV7-9	-	TRBD1	TRBJ2-1	TGTGCCAGCAGCCCAGACAGGGCTTACAATGAGCAGTTCTTC	CASSPDRAYNEQFF
TRBV7-9	-	-	TRBJ1-5	TGTGCCAGCAGCCCGCCCGCGGGTCAGCCCCAGCATTTT	CASSPPAGQPQHF
TRBV6-6	-	-	TRBJ1-5	TGTGCCAGCTCGGGACCGGCGGGAAATCAGCCCCAGCATTTT	CASSGPAGNQPQHF
TRBV11-3	-	TRBD1	TRBJ2-3	TGTGCCAGCAGCTCATCGACAGGGCACCGCACAGATACGCAGTATTTT	CASSSSTGHRTDTQYF
TRBV7-5	-	-	TRBJ1-1	TGTGCCAGAAGCTCGACGCAGGGGAATAACACTGAAGCTTTCTTT	CARSSTQGNNTEAFF
TRBV19	-	-	TRBJ2-7	TGTGCCAGTAGTATATTGGGAGGCCCCTACGAGCAGTACTTC	CASSILGGPYEQYF
TRBV9	-	-	TRBJ2-7	TGTGCCAGCAGCGTAGAGGGGGGGGGCTCCAACGAGCAGTACTTC	CASSVEGGGSNEQYF
TRBV30	-	-	TRBJ1-1	TGTGCCTGGAGTGTAGGGGGAGGGCCCACTGAAGCTTTCTTT	CAWSVGGGPTEAFF
TRBV4-3	-	-	TRBJ1-1	TGCGCCAGCAGCCGCGGGACTTTGAACACTGAAGCTTTCTTT	CASSRGTLNTEAFF
TRBV14	-	TRBD2	TRBJ2-1	TGTGCCAGCAGCCAAGACGGACTAGCGGGGGCATACAATGAGCAGTTCTTC	CASSQDGLAGAYNEQFF
TRBV4-1	-	-	TRBJ1-2	TGCGCCAGCAGCCCCCAGGCGGGATTGTTGGTCGATGGCTACACCTTC	CASSPQAGLLVDGYTF
TRBV18	-	-	TRBJ2-2	TGTGCCAGCTCACCTGGGGGGATTGACACCGGGGAGCTGTTTTTT	CASSPGGIDTGELFF
TRBV7-2	-	TRBD2	TRBJ2-5	TGTGCCAGCAGCTTAGGTACTAGCGGGGTGTACCAAGAGACCCAGTACTTC	CASSLGTSGVYQETQYF
TRBV7-9	-	-	TRBJ2-3	TGTGCCAGCTGCCGGGGGACTTCTAGCACAGATACGCAGTATTTT	CASCRGTSSTDTQYF
TRBV19	-	TRBD2	TRBJ2-5	TGTGCCAGTAGTATGGTAGCGGGGGGCCAAGAGACCCAGTACTTC	CASSMVAGGQETQYF
TRBV21-1	-	-	TRBJ2-1	TGTGCCAGCAGCCACGAGAGAAGACAGATTTGCAATGAGCAGTTCTTC	CASSHERRQICNEQFF
TRBV25-1	-	-	TRBJ2-1	TGTGCCAGCACCGAGGTGGGGGGTTACAATGAGCAGTTCTTC	CASTEVGGYNEQFF
TRBV11-3	-	TRBD1	TRBJ1-6	TGTGCCAGCAGCCCGGGACAGACTAATTCACCCCTCCACTTT	CASSPGQTNSPLHF
TRBV2	-	-	TRBJ1-5	TGTGCCAGCAGTGAAGAAGCCCTAAATCAGCCCCAGCATTTT	CASSEEALNQPQHF
TRBV5-8	-	-	TRBJ1-1	TGTGCCAGCAGCCGGCAGGGCCTGCCGTCCACTGAAGCTTTCTTT	CASSRQGLPSTEAFF
TRBV27	-	-	TRBJ1-2	TGTGCCAGCAGTCGATTGGACAGCGCGGGCTATGGCTACACCTTC	CASSRLDSAGYGYTF
TRBV5-5	-	-	TRBJ1-1	TGTGCCAGCAGCTTGGTTGGCAGTTATCAAGCTTTCTTT	CASSLVGSYQAFF
TRBV7-9	-	TRBD1	TRBJ1-6	TGTGCCAGCAGTCAAACAGGGGAGGAGGGTTCACCCCTCCACTTT	CASSQTGEEGSPLHF
TRBV6-1	-	TRBD1	TRBJ2-7	TGTGCCGTCAAATGGGGACAGGTGAACTACGAGCAGTACTTC	CAVKWGQVNYEQYF
TRBV21-1	-	-	TRBJ1-5	TGTGCCAGCAGCAGAAAGGGCAGACAGATCGATCAGCCCCAGCATTTT	CASSRKGRQIDQPQHF
TRBV7-9	once	TRBD1	TRBJ1-2	TGTGCCAGCAGCCTGGGACAGGGCGGAGATGGCTACACCTTC	CASSLGQGGDGYTF
TRBV2	few	-	TRBJ1-1	TGTGCCAGCAAAAACAACAGGAACACTGAAGCTTTCTTT	CASKNNRNTEAFF
TRBV13	-	TRBD1	TRBJ2-2	TGTGCCAGCAGCTTAGATACAGGGGCCCCGGCCGGGGAGCTGTTTTTT	CASSLDTGAPAGELFF
TRBV7-2	-	-	TRBJ1-5	TGTGCCAGCAGCTTAGCTTACAGGGTAGGAGGCAATCAGCCCCAGCATTTT	CASSLAYRVGGNQPQHF
TRBV30	few	TRBD1	TRBJ2-7	TGTGCCTGGAGTGTAGTGGGGACAGGGCCCTACGAGCAGTACTTC	CAWSVVGTGPYEQYF
TRBV6-5	-	TRBD1	TRBJ2-1	TGTGCCAGCAGTGGGACAGGGGGCCTCAATGAGCAGTTCTTC	CASSGTGGLNEQFF
TRBV7-3	-	-	TRBJ2-3	TGTGCCAGCAGCCCCTTTACAGGGAGCACAGATACGCAGTATTTT	CASSPFTGSTDTQYF
TRBV5-4	-	TRBD1	TRBJ1-2	TGTGCCAGCAGACAGGAACAGGGGGGCCTAGCTAACTATGGCTACACCTTC	CASRQEQGGLANYGYTF